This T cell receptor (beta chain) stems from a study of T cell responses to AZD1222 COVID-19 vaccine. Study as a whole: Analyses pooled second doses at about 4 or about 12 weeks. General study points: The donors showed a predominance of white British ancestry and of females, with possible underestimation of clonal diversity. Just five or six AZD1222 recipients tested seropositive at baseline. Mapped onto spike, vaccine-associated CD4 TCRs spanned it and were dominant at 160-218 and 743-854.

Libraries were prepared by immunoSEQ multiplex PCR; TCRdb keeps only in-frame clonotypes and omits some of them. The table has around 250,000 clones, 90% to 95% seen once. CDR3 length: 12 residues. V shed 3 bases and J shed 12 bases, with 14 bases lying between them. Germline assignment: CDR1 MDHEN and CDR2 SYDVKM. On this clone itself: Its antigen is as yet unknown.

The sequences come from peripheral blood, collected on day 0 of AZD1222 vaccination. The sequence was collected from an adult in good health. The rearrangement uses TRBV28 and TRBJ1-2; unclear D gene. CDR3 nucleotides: TGTGCCAGCAGTTTTGACCGCCGGGGAAACACCTTC. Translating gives CASSFDRRGNTF.